The 6 T cell receptor beta chains presented below share a single source sample, sequenced in a study of shared clonotypes between healthy human individuals. Sequencing used immunoSEQ multiplex PCR; TCRdb keeps in-frame clones, though not all of them. The table includes about 2.2 million clones, approximately 92% detected once. CD45RO negativity and positive selection for CCR7 defined naive CD8 cells, a population that excluded terminally differentiated effector memory CD45RA+ cells. The sequencing sample was made of naive CD8+ T cells from PBMCs. Source of these receptors: a man between 18 and 35 years old in good health. Some clones in this sample may be carry-over from other donors' samples.

V and J are TRBV7-2 and TRBJ2-5, with no clear D. With 2 bases removed from V and 5 bases from J, the gap between germline ends came to 3 bases. This CDR3 has 11 amino acids. CDR1 and CDR2 from the germline V gene are SGHTA and FQGNSA. CDR3 DNA: TGTGCCAGCAGCTTAAAGGAGACCCAGTACTTC. Translating gives CASSLKETQYF.

About this clone: Other DNA sequences in this sample translate to the same CDR3. This rearrangement joins TRBV27 to TRBJ2-6; D not resolved. The CDR3 length is 14 residues. Germline loops: CDR1 MNHEY, CDR2 SMNVEV (reference sequence). Trimming cost V 5 bases and J 0 bases, with 5 bases left between them. This chain's CDR3 is CASSLSSGANVLTF. DNA of the CDR3: TGTGCCAGCAGTCTCAGCTCTGGGGCCAACGTCCTGACTTTC.

The chain recombines TRBV11-2 with TRBJ1-2, with unresolved D. Per the germline V gene, CDR1 is SGHAT and CDR2 is FQNNGV. The CDR3 sequence is 15 residues long. Trimming removed 1 base at V and 1 base at J, with 10 bases between. CDR3 loop: CASSLGVTDNYGYTF. The CDR3, as DNA: TGTGCCAGCAGCTTAGGAGTTACAGATAACTATGGCTACACCTTC.

The chain couples TRBV27 to TRBJ1-4; no clear D gene. CDR1 and CDR2 (germline): MNHEY, SMNVEV (reference sequence). V was shortened by 8 bases and J by 5 bases, with 12 bases between the two germline ends. This CDR3 spans 13 amino acids. The CDR3 coding sequence is TGTGCCAGCGGCCCATGGATCAATGAAAAACTGTTTTTT. Protein product: CASGPWINEKLFF.

This clone has just a few counts. This chain uses TRBV30 with TRBJ1-1; the match to TRBD1 covers 10 bases. V shed 3 bases and J 4 bases; nucleotides not matched to a gene: 5. The germline gives CDR1 GTSNPN, CDR2 SVGIG (reference sequence). This CDR3 has 14 amino acids. The CDR3 DNA follows: TGTGCCTGGAGAGACAGGACAGGGGGCACTGAAGCTTTCTTT. It translates to CAWRDRTGGTEAFF. Complete variable domain (other parts from reference TRBV30 and TRBJ1-1): SQTIHQWPATLVQPVGSPLSLECTVEGTSNPNLYWYRQAAGRGLQLLFYSVGIGQISSEVPQNLSASRPQDRQFILSSKKLLLSDSGFYLCAWRDRTGGTEAFFGQGTRLTVV.

V gene TRBV5-4 combines with J gene TRBJ2-7; D may be TRBD1 (6 bases). The germline CDR1 and CDR2 sequences are SGHNT and YYREEE (reference sequence). V gave up 4 bases and J gave up 6 bases, with 11 bases separating them. The CDR3 loop spans 12 amino acids. CDR3 in amino acids: CASSIGTSEQYF. CDR3 bases: TGTGCCAGCAGCATCGGGACATCCGAGCAGTACTTC. The full variable domain, with the rest looked up from reference TRBV5-4 and TRBJ2-7, is ETGVTQSPTHLIKTRGQQVTLRCSSQSGHNTVSWYQQALGQGPQFIFQYYREEENGRGNFPPRFSGLQFPNYSSELNVNALELDDSALYLCASSIGTSEQYFGPGTRLTVT.